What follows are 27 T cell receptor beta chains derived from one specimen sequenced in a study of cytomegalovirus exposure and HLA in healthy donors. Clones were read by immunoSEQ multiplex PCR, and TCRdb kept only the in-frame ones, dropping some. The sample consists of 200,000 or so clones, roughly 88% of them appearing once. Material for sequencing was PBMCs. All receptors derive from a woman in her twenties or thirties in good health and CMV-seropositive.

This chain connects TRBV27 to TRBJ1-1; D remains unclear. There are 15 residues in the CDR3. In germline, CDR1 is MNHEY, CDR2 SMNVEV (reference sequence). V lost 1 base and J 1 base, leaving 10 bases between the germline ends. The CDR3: CASSLLALGNTEAFF. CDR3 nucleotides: TGTGCCAGCAGTTTATTAGCGTTGGGGAACACTGAAGCTTTCTTT.

This CDR3 is CASSPRGGINQPQHF. CDR3 nucleotides: TGTGCCAGCAGCCCTAGGGGAGGGATTAATCAGCCCCAGCATTTT. The rearrangement uses TRBV5-6 and TRBJ1-5, with a possible D match to TRBD1 (5 bases). This CDR3 has 15 residues. Trimming stripped 4 bases from V and 4 bases from J, with 15 bases between. Germline V gives CDR1 SGHDT, CDR2 YYEEEE. Using reference TRBV5-6 and TRBJ1-5 for the parts outside the CDR3, the full variable domain is DAGVTQSPTHLIKTRGQQVTLRCSPKSGHDTVSWYQQALGQGPQFIFQYYEEEERQRGNFPDRFSGHQFPNYSSELNVNALLLGDSALYLCASSPRGGINQPQHFGDGTRLSIL.

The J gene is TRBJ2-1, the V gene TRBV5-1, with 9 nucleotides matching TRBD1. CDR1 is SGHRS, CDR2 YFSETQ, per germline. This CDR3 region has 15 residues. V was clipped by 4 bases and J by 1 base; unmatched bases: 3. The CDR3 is CASSTQGASYNEQFF. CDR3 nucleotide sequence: TGCGCCAGCAGCACACAGGGGGCATCCTACAATGAGCAGTTCTTC.

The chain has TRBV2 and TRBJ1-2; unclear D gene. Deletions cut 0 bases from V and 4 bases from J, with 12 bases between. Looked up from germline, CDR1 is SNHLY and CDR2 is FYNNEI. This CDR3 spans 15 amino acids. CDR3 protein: CASSEARRFSYGYTF. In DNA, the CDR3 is TGTGCCAGCAGTGAAGCCCGTCGGTTTTCCTATGGCTACACCTTC. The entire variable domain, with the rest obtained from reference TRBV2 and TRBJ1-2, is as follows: EPEVTQTPSHQVTQMGQEVILRCVPISNHLYFYWYRQILGQKVEFLVSFYNNEISEKSEIFDDQFSVERPDGSNFTLKIRSTKLEDSAMYFCASSEARRFSYGYTFGSGTRLTVV.

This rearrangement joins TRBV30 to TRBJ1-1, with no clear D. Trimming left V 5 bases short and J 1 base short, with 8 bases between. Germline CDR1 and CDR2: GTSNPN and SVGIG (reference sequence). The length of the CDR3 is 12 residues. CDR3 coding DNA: TGTGCCTGGGGGAGGACGAACACTGAAGCTTTCTTT. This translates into CAWGRTNTEAFF.

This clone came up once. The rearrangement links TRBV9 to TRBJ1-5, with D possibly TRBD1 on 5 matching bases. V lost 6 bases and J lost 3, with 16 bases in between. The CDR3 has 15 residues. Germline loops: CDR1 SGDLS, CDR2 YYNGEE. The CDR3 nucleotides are TGTGCCAGCAACAAATGGGGGGATCCCAATCAGCCCCAGCATTTT. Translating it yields CASNKWGDPNQPQHF.

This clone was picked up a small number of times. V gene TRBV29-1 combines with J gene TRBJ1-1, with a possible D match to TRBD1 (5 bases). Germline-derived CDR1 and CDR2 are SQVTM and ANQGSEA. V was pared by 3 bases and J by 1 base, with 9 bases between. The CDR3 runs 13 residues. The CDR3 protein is CSVETGGNTEAFF. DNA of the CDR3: TGCAGCGTTGAGACGGGGGGGAACACTGAAGCTTTCTTT.

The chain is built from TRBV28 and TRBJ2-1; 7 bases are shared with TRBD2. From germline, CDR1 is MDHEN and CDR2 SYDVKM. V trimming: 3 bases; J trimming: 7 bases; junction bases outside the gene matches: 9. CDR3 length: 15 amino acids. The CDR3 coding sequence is TGTGCCAGCAGTTTGGTGGCGGGAGTGGGTAATGAGCAGTTCTTC. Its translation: CASSLVAGVGNEQFF. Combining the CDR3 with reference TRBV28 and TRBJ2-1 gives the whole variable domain DVKVTQSSRYLVKRTGEKVFLECVQDMDHENMFWYRQDPGLGLRLIYFSYDVKMKEKGDIPEGYSVSREKKERFSLILESASTNQTSMYLCASSLVAGVGNEQFFGPGTRLTVL.

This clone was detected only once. CDR3 loop: CATSRTATNEKLFF. As DNA, the CDR3 is TGTGCCACCAGCAGGACAGCGACTAATGAAAAACTGTTTTTT. This chain joins TRBV15 and TRBJ1-4; maybe TRBD1 (5 bases). Trimming stripped 3 bases from V and 2 bases from J, with 7 bases between. Germline-derived CDR1 and CDR2 are LNHNV and YYDKDF (reference sequence). The CDR3 has 14 amino acids.

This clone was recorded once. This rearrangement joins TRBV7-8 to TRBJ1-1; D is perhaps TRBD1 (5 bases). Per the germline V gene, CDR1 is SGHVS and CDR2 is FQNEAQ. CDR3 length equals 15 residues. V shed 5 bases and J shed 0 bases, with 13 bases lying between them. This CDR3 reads CASSPSQTVNTEAFF. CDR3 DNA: TGTGCCAGCAGCCCGAGCCAGACAGTGAACACTGAAGCTTTCTTT.

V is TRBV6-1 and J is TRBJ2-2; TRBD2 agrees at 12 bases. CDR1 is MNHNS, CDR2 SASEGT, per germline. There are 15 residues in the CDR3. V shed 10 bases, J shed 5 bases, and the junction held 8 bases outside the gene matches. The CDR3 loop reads CANSLGLAGTGELFF. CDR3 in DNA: TGTGCCAACTCTCTGGGACTAGCGGGTACCGGGGAGCTGTTTTTT.

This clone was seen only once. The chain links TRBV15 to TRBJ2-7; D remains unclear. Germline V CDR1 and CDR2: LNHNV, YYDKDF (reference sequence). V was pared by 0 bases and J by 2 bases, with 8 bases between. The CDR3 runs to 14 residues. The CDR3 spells CATSRDKLPYEQYF. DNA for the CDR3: TGTGCCACCAGCAGAGATAAACTACCCTACGAGCAGTACTTC.

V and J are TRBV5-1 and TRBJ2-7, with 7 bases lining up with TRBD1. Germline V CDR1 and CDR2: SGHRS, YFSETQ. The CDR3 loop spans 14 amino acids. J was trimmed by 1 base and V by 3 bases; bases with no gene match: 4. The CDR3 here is CASSSNRGSYEQYF. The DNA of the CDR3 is TGCGCCAGCAGCTCCAACAGGGGTTCCTACGAGCAGTACTTC.

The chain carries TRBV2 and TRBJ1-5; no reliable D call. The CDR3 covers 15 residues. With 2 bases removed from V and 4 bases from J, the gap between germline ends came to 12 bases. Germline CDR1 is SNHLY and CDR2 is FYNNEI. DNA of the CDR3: TGTGCCAGCAGTGAACCGGGGATGGGAAATCAGCCCCAGCATTTT. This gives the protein CASSEPGMGNQPQHF.

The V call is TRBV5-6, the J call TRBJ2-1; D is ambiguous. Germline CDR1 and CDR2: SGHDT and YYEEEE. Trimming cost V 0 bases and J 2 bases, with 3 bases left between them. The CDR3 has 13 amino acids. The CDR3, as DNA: TGTGCCAGCAGCTTGGACACCTACAATGAGCAGTTCTTC. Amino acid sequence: CASSLDTYNEQFF.

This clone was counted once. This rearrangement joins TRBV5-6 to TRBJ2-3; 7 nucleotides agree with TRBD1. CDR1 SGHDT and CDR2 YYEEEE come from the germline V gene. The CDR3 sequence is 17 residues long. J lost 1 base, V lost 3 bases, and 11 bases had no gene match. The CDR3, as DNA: TGTGCCAGCAGCTCGATCCTCAGGGGGATACGCACAGATACGCAGTATTTT. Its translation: CASSSILRGIRTDTQYF.

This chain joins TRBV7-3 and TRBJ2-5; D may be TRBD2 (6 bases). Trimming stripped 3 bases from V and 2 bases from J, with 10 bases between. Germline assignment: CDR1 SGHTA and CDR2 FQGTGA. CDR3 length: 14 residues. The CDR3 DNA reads TGTGCCAGCAGCTTGTCGCGGGATCAAGAGACCCAGTACTTC. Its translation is CASSLSRDQETQYF.

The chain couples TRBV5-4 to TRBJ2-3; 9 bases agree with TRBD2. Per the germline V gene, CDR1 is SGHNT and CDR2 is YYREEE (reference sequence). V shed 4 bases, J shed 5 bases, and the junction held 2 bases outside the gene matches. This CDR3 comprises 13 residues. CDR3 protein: CASSLSGRDTQYF. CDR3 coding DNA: TGTGCCAGCAGCCTTAGCGGGAGAGATACGCAGTATTTT.

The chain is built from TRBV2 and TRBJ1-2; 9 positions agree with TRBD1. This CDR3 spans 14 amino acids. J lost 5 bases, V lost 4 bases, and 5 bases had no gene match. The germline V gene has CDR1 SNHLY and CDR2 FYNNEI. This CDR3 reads CASSGDRVLYGYTF. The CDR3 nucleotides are TGTGCCAGCAGTGGGGACAGGGTCCTTTATGGCTACACCTTC.

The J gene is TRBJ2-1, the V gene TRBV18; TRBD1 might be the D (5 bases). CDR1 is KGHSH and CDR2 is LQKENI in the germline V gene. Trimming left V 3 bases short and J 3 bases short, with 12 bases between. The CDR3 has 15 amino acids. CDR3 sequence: CASSPGTGYYNEQFF. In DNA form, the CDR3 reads TGTGCCAGCTCACCCGGTACAGGATACTACAATGAGCAGTTCTTC.

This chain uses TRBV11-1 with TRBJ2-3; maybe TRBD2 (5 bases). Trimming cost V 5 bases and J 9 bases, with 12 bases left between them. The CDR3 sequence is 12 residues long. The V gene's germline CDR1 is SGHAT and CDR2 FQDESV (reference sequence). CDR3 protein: CASSPNTGTQYF. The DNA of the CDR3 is TGTGCCAGCAGCCCGAATACGGGAACGCAGTATTTT.

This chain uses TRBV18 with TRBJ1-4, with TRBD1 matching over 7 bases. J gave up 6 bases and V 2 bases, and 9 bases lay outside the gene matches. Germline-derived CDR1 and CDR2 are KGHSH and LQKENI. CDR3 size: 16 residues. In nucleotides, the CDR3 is TGTGCCAGCTCACCAGGACCAGGGGGTCGGGATGAAAAACTGTTTTTT. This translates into CASSPGPGGRDEKLFF.

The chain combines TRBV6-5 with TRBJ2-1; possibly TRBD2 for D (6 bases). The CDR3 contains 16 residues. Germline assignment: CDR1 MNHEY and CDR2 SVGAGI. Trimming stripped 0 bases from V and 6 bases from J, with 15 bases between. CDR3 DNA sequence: TGTGCCAGCAGTTACTCGAGTAGAGGAGGGCGCAATGAGCAGTTCTTC. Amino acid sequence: CASSYSSRGGRNEQFF.

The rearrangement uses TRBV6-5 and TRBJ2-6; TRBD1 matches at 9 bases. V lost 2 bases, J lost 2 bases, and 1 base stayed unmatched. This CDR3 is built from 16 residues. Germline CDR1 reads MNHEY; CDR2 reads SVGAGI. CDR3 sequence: CASSYGTGPGANVLTF. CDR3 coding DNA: TGTGCCAGCAGTTACGGGACAGGGCCTGGGGCCAACGTCCTGACTTTC.

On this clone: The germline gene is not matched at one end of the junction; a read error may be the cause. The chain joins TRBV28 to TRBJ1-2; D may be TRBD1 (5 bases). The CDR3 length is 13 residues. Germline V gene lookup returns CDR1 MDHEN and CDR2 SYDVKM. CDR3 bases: TGTGCCAGCAGCCAAGAGAATAACAGGCCGGGCCACTTC. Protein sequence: CASSQENNRPGHF.

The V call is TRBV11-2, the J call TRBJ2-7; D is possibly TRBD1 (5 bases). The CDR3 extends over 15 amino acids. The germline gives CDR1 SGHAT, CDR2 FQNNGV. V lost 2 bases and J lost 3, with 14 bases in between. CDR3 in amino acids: CASSLWAGPNYEQYF. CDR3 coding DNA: TGTGCCAGCAGCTTATGGGCAGGGCCGAACTACGAGCAGTACTTC.

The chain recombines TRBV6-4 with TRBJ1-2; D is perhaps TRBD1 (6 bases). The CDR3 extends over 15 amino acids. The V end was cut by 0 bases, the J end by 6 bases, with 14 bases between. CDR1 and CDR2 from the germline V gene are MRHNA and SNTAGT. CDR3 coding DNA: TGTGCCAGCAGTGACTCTCGGACAGCCTTTAATGGCTACACCTTC. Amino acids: CASSDSRTAFNGYTF.